The 23 T cell receptor beta chains below come from one sample, sequenced in a study of early T cells in non-severe SARS-CoV-2 infection. MiXCR was run by TCRdb on the 5' RACE reads, yielding one entry per CDR3 protein. The sample consists of approximately 65,000 distinct CDR3 sequences, roughly 13% of them appearing once. Sequencing was done on a sample of whole blood. The receptors were sampled from an adult who was a healthcare worker with PCR-confirmed SARS-CoV-2 infection or an uninfected control (not recorded which).

This clonotype was picked up a small number of times. The chain joins TRBV29-1 to TRBJ1-1, with D uncertain. This CDR3 is built from 16 residues. The V gene lost 1 base and the J gene lost 0 bases, with 15 bases spanning the gap. Germline assignment: CDR1 SQVTM and CDR2 ANQGSEA. CDR3 in DNA: TGCAGCGTTGAAGGTAGACAAGGGAAATTGAACACTGAAGCTTTCTTT. This gives the protein CSVEGRQGKLNTEAFF.

The V call is TRBV7-9, the J call TRBJ1-6; 9 bases agree with TRBD1. The germline V gene encodes CDR1 SEHNR and CDR2 FQNEAQ (reference sequence). V trimming: 5 bases; J trimming: 1 base; junction bases outside the gene matches: 9. The CDR3 length is 18 residues. CDR3 bases: TGTGCCAGCAGCGACTCTACAGGGGGCGCGTCCTATAATTCACCCCTCCACTTT. It codes for CASSDSTGGASYNSPLHF.

This clonotype was counted at least ten times. The chain joins TRBV20-1 to TRBJ2-1; D is uncertain. Germline loops: CDR1 DFQATT, CDR2 SNEGSKA (reference sequence). The CDR3 runs to 15 residues. V was clipped by 0 bases and J by 4 bases, with 13 bases between them. The chain's CDR3 is CSARDVRSKYNEQFF. CDR3 in DNA: TGCAGTGCTAGAGATGTCAGGTCGAAGTACAATGAGCAGTTCTTC.

This clonotype was recorded a few times. This chain connects TRBV7-3 to TRBJ2-3; possible D gene TRBD1, 5 bases. The germline V gene encodes CDR1 SGHTA and CDR2 FQGTGA. V shed 4 bases and J shed 5 bases, with 16 bases lying between them. CDR3 size: 15 residues. CDR3 loop: CASSSQGSELDTQYF. DNA for the CDR3: TGTGCCAGCAGCTCCCAGGGAAGCGAACTAGATACGCAGTATTTT. The complete variable domain, with remaining parts taken from reference TRBV7-3 and TRBJ2-3, reads GAGVSQTPSNKVTEKGKYVELRCDPISGHTALYWYRQSLGQGPEFLIYFQGTGAADDSGLPNDRFFAVRPEGSVSTLKIQRTERGDSAVYLCASSSQGSELDTQYFGPGTRLTVL.

This clonotype was observed a handful of times. This rearrangement joins TRBV7-2 to TRBJ2-7; 9 bases are a match to TRBD1. The germline CDR1 and CDR2 sequences are SGHTA and FQGNSA. The V gene end was trimmed by 1 base and the J gene end by 1 base; junction bases not matched to a gene: 2. This CDR3 has 15 amino acids. This CDR3 is CASSLVGQGSYEQYF. The CDR3 region has the DNA TGTGCCAGCAGCTTAGTGGGACAGGGATCCTACGAGCAGTACTTC.

This clonotype occurred a few times. This chain connects TRBV7-9 to TRBJ2-4, with 7 bases aligning to TRBD1. Trimming at V came to 1 base and at J to 6 bases, leaving 3 bases not matched to a gene. This CDR3 contains 14 residues. The germline V gene has CDR1 SEHNR and CDR2 FQNEAQ (reference sequence). The CDR3, as DNA: TGTGCCAGCAGCTTAGTTAACAGGGGAAACATTCAGTACTTC. Its translation is CASSLVNRGNIQYF. Full variable domain (remainder filled in from reference TRBV7-9 and TRBJ2-4): DTGVSQNPRHKITKRGQNVTFRCDPISEHNRLYWYRQTLGQGPEFLTYFQNEAQLEKSRLLSDRFSAERPKGSFSTLEIQRTEQGDSAMYLCASSLVNRGNIQYFGAGTRLSVL.

This clonotype was counted many times. V gene TRBV4-1 combines with J gene TRBJ2-1, with 7 bases fitting TRBD2. The CDR3 runs 15 residues. The trim removed 4 bases at V and 5 bases at J, leaving 8 bases unmatched. The germline CDR1 and CDR2 sequences are MGHRA and YSYEKL. Here the CDR3 DNA reads TGCGCCAGCAGCCCCTGGGGACGGGGGGACAATGAGCAGTTCTTC. It specifies CASSPWGRGDNEQFF.

The V call is TRBV10-2, the J call TRBJ2-3; D might be TRBD1 or TRBD2, each matching 6 bases. This CDR3 has 19 amino acids. Trimming cost V 0 bases and J 5 bases, with 24 bases left between them. CDR1 WSHSY and CDR2 SAAADI come from the germline V gene. CDR3 nucleotides: TGCGCCAGCAGTGAGTCGAGCCGAGGGGGGCCGGTGGTTGAAGATACGCAGTATTTT. This gives the protein CASSESSRGGPVVEDTQYF.

The sample holds many counts of this clonotype. The genes are TRBV30 and TRBJ2-6; possibly TRBD1 or TRBD2 for D (6 bases each). The CDR3 contains 16 residues. Trimming pared 0 bases from V and 2 bases from J, leaving 11 bases between. From germline, CDR1 is GTSNPN and CDR2 SVGIG (reference sequence). CDR3 protein: CAWSVGGRAGANVLTF. CDR3 coding DNA: TGTGCCTGGAGTGTCGGGGGCCGGGCTGGGGCCAACGTCCTGACTTTC.

The chain employs TRBV6-2 or TRBV6-3 and TRBJ2-1, with D unclear. V was pared by 2 bases and J by 6 bases, with 5 bases between. CDR3 size: 12 residues. The germline CDR1 and CDR2 sequences are MNHEY and SVGEGT. CDR3 DNA sequence: TGTGCCAGCAGTTACGCGAGCAATGAGCAGTTCTTC. Translated, it gives CASSYASNEQFF.

This clonotype was detected ten times or more. This sequence joins TRBV10-3 and TRBJ1-3; D remains unclear. Trimming cost V 4 bases and J 8 bases, with 9 bases left between them. This CDR3 contains 12 residues. Germline V gene sequence: CDR1 ENHRY, CDR2 SYGVKD. In DNA, the CDR3 is TGTGCCATCAGTGGAACGGGTGACACCATATATTTT. Protein sequence: CAISGTGDTIYF.

The chain links TRBV29-1 to TRBJ2-3, with D perhaps TRBD1 (5 bases). V was pared by 4 bases and J by 2 bases, with 10 bases between. The CDR3 sequence is 13 residues long. Germline V gene sequence: CDR1 SQVTM, CDR2 ANQGSEA. The CDR3 sequence: CSVVKGITDTQYF. CDR3 nucleotides: TGCAGCGTTGTTAAGGGGATCACAGATACGCAGTATTTT.

In its sample, this clonotype was seen many times. V is TRBV29-1 and J is TRBJ2-3; no definite D call. The CDR3 length is 12 residues. Trimming took off 6 bases at V and 3 bases at J, with 10 bases between the two ends. Per germline, CDR1 SQVTM and CDR2 ANQGSEA. In nucleotides, the CDR3 is TGCAGCGTCCCCGCGGAGACAGATACGCAGTATTTT. The encoded protein is CSVPAETDTQYF.

This clonotype was counted many times. The rearrangement joins TRBV5-5 to TRBJ2-2, with D possibly TRBD2 on 6 matching bases. V dropped 1 base and J dropped 4 bases, with 11 bases sitting between them. CDR3 size: 15 residues. Germline lookup yields CDR1 SGHKS and CDR2 YYEKEE (reference sequence). CDR3 sequence reads: CASSLLVGGTGELFF. CDR3 nucleotides: TGTGCCAGCAGCTTGTTAGTCGGGGGCACCGGGGAGCTGTTTTTT.

The chain recombines TRBV9 with TRBJ2-7; TRBD2 matches at 8 bases. Unmatched junction bases numbered 11, after V lost 4 bases and J lost 5 bases. Germline lookup yields CDR1 SGDLS and CDR2 YYNGEE. The CDR3 consists of 15 residues. CDR3 DNA sequence: TGTGCCAGCAGCACGCGCCCGGGAGGGGCGGACGAGCAGTACTTC. Residues: CASSTRPGGADEQYF.

This clonotype is judged large. This chain links TRBV14 with TRBJ1-1; 9 bases agree with TRBD1. V was clipped by 4 bases and J by 5 bases; unmatched bases: 8. The CDR3 sequence is 15 residues long. Germline CDR1 and CDR2: SGHDN and FVKESK. The CDR3 is CASSLRTGAETEAFF. DNA of the CDR3: TGTGCCAGCAGCCTGAGGACAGGGGCGGAAACTGAAGCTTTCTTT. The full variable domain, completed using reference TRBV14 and TRBJ1-1, is EAGVTQFPSHSVIEKGQTVTLRCDPISGHDNLYWYRRVMGKEIKFLLHFVKESKQDESGMPNNRFLAERTGGTYSTLKVQPAELEDSGVYFCASSLRTGAETEAFFGQGTRLTVV.

This clonotype was recorded a few times. The chain has TRBV7-9 and TRBJ2-1; D is possibly TRBD1 or TRBD2 (5 bases each). This CDR3 is 12 amino acids long. Germline CDR1 reads SEHNR; CDR2 reads FQNEAQ (reference sequence). Deletions cut 5 bases from V and 6 bases from J, with 8 bases between. For the CDR3, the DNA is TGTGCCAGCAGCGGGGACCTCAATGAGCAGTTCTTC. It encodes CASSGDLNEQFF.

The rearrangement joins TRBV11-2 to TRBJ2-1; 7 nucleotides align to TRBD1. The ends lost 2 bases at V and 3 bases at J; junction bases unmatched: 25. The CDR3 covers 22 residues. Looked up from germline, CDR1 is SGHAT and CDR2 is FQNNGV. The CDR3 protein is CASSLRGPPTRDSASIYNEQFF. CDR3 DNA sequence: TGTGCCAGCAGCTTAAGGGGTCCCCCGACGAGGGACAGCGCGTCAATCTACAATGAGCAGTTCTTC.

This clonotype was counted between two and nine times. The rearrangement joins TRBV30 to TRBJ1-2; 7 nucleotides match TRBD1. The CDR3 is 13 residues long. Germline values: CDR1 GTSNPN, CDR2 SVGIG (reference sequence). V was pared by 6 bases and J by 4 bases, with 8 bases of the junction left unmatched. The CDR3 spells CACSQDRAYGYTF. CDR3 coding DNA: TGTGCCTGCAGCCAAGACAGGGCCTATGGCTACACCTTC.

This clonotype occurred many times. The chain recombines TRBV10-3 with TRBJ1-1, with D uncertain. Trimming cost V 1 base and J 5 bases, with 5 bases left between them. This CDR3 contains 12 residues. From germline, CDR1 is ENHRY and CDR2 SYGVKD. CDR3 region: CAISELGTEAFF. The CDR3 DNA reads as TGTGCCATCAGTGAGTTAGGAACTGAAGCTTTCTTT.

The chain has TRBV9 and TRBJ1-1; D is unresolved. The V and J ends lost 4 bases and 1 base respectively, with 8 bases between them. Germline V gives CDR1 SGDLS, CDR2 YYNGEE. CDR3 length: 13 residues. The CDR3 region has the DNA TGTGCCAGCAGCCCGCCGGGGAACACTGAAGCTTTCTTT. This encodes CASSPPGNTEAFF.

The gene calls are TRBV21-1 and TRBJ2-3. TRBV21-1 is a listed pseudogene. The CDR3 spans 18 residues. CDR3 DNA sequence: TGTGCCAGCAGCCCCACGTGCGGACCGACTTCTAGCACAGATACGCAGTATTTT. This gives the protein CASSPTCGPTSSTDTQYF.

V is TRBV29-1 and J is TRBJ1-1, with 9 bases lining up with TRBD1. CDR1 and CDR2 from the germline V gene are SQVTM and ANQGSEA. Losses at the gene ends were 7 bases for V and 3 bases for J; bases not matched to a gene: 9. This CDR3 region has 14 residues. In nucleotides, the CDR3 is TGCAGCGCCCGACAGGGGGTTATGTACACTGAAGCTTTCTTT. It encodes CSARQGVMYTEAFF.